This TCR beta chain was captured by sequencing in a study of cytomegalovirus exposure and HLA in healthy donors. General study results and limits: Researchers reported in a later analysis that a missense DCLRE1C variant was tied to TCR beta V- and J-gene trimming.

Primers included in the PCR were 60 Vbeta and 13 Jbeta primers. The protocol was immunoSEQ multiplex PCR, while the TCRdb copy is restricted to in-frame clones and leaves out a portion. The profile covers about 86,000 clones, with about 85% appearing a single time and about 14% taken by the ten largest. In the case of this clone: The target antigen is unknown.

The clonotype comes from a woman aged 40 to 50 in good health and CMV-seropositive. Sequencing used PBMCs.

DNA of the CDR3: TGTGCCAGCAGTGAATGGCGGGTCAATCAGCCCCAGCATTTT. Translation gives CASSEWRVNQPQHF. The rearrangement joins TRBV6-1 to TRBJ1-5; D remains unclear. Germline V lookup: CDR1 MNHNS, CDR2 SASEGT. With 2 bases removed from V and 3 bases from J, the gap between germline ends came to 8 bases. The CDR3 is 14 residues long.